Here is one T cell receptor (beta chain) with its context. Recruited during active infection, patients (from Seattle) were subsequently followed longitudinally. Using immunoSEQ multiplex PCR, the repertoire was profiled, and TCRdb retains in-frame clones only, with some absent. The data contain almost 400,000 clones, around 87% of them singletons. These data originate in a study of blood T cell repertoires in COVID-19. Study background: Samples taken during acute and convalescent COVID-19 were collected in the United States, Italy and Spain. From T cells, B-cell-depleted T cells, or PBMCs came the material, which was cDNA or gDNA.

The TCR was taken from a woman aged 55-69 years with COVID-19, enrolled during active disease. Sequenced: peripheral blood.

CDR3 region: CATSDVRQGSYEQYF. As DNA, the CDR3 is TGTGCCACCAGTGATGTAAGACAGGGTTCCTACGAGCAGTACTTC. The chain combines TRBV24-1 with TRBJ2-7; 7 bases are a match to TRBD1. V gave up 3 bases and J gave up 1 base; unmatched junction bases: 5. CDR1 and CDR2 (germline): KGHDR, SFDVKD. The CDR3 is 15 residues long.